A single sample gave rise to the 2 T cell receptor beta chains below, sequenced in a study of high-grade serous ovarian cancer treatment subgroups. Tumor samples were taken before definitive surgery or chemotherapy. Assay: immunoSEQ multiplex PCR; the TCRdb copy retains only in-frame clones and omits some. Here the sample spans about 12,000 clones, about 90% being singletons. The sample consisted of tumor tissue. The receptors here all came from a human donor with high-grade serous ovarian cancer.

The count of this clone is one. This chain joins TRBV5-6 and TRBJ1-2; D perhaps matches TRBD1 (6 bases). V was clipped by 4 bases and J by 8 bases, with 15 bases between them. There are 13 residues in the CDR3. Germline CDR1 SGHDT, CDR2 YYEEEE. In nucleotides, the CDR3 is TGTGCCAGCAGCCAAGTGGGGGGCTGGGGCTACACCTTC. It is translated as CASSQVGGWGYTF.

V usage is TRBV29-1 and J usage is TRBJ2-2; weak D call: TRBD1 (6 bases). CDR3 size: 14 residues. CDR1 is SQVTM and CDR2 is ANQGSEA in the germline V gene. V was shortened by 4 bases and J by 3 bases, with 12 bases between the two germline ends. This chain's CDR3 is CSVGLQGDTGELFF. In nucleotides, the CDR3 is TGCAGCGTTGGATTACAGGGCGACACCGGGGAGCTGTTTTTT.